A selection of T cell receptor beta chains follows, all from one sample in a study of T-cell reconstitution after alpha-beta-depleted transplantation in children. One entry per CDR3 protein, called by TCRdb with MiXCR from the PCR reads. The repertoire includes around 210,000 distinct CDR3 sequences, approximately 6.9% of them detected once, and about 6% sits in the top ten. The specimen comprised PBMCs, sampled before TCRalphabeta/CD19-depleted stem cell transplant. These receptors originate from a boy aged 2 to 10 with acute lymphoblastic leukemia, due to receive a stem cell transplant. The CDR3 runs from the conserved cysteine through the conserved F or W. D genes are given only for firm matches. Size is omitted from some rows. Given values are once, few, many or a class for expanded clones.

j_call clone_size d_call v_call cdr3_nt cdr3_aa
TRBJ1-2 many . TRBV24-1 TGTGCCACCAGTGTAGGTATGGACTATGGCTACACCTTC CATSVGMDYGYTF
TRBJ2-7 many . TRBV5-1 TGCGCCAGCAGCGGGCCCCTGGGAGGCAGTACGTACGAGCAGTACTTC CASSGPLGGSTYEQYF
TRBJ1-4 few TRBD1 TRBV25-1 TGTGCCAGCAGTGAATTGAGACAGGGGGGAAAACTGTTTTTT CASSELRQGGKLFF
TRBJ1-1 . . TRBV29-1 TGCAGCGTTGAAAGAAGGCCTTCGGGAGCTTTCTTT CSVERRPSGAFF
TRBJ1-2 few . TRBV7-3 TGTGCCAGCAGCTCAACCTTTGGGCAGGGGAATCGGAACTATGGCTACACCTTC CASSSTFGQGNRNYGYTF
TRBJ2-7 many TRBD1 TRBV28 TGTGCCAGCAGCCCGGACAGGGTGTCCTACGAGCAGTACTTC CASSPDRVSYEQYF
TRBJ2-1 many . TRBV28 TGTGCCAGCAGCCGGGGCGACGGGTACAATGAGCAGTTCTTC CASSRGDGYNEQFF
TRBJ2-7 many . TRBV6-5 TGTGCCAGCAGTTACACAGGGATCGTCGACTACGAGCAGTACTTC CASSYTGIVDYEQYF
TRBJ2-6 many . TRBV5-1 TGCGCCAGCAGCTTGGCCGAGAGCTCTGGGGCCAACGTCCTGACTTTC CASSLAESSGANVLTF
TRBJ2-7 many . TRBV4-3 TGCGCCAGCAGCCAAGATGGCAGGGGTTCGTACGAGCAGTACTTC CASSQDGRGSYEQYF
TRBJ2-7 many TRBD2 TRBV6-2/TRBV6-3 TGTGCCAGCAAACTGACTAGCCCATCGGCGGGCGAGCAGTACTTC CASKLTSPSAGEQYF
TRBJ2-1 many . TRBV3-1 TGTGCCAGCAGCCAAGCGCCGGAGAACAATGAGCAGTTCTTC CASSQAPENNEQFF
TRBJ2-1 many . TRBV6-2/TRBV6-3 TGTGCCAGCAGTTACCCGGGGCAGCTCTACAATGAGCAGTTCTTC CASSYPGQLYNEQFF
TRBJ2-7 few . TRBV27 TGTGCCGCGCGGGGCCTTCGGGGCGAGCAGTACTTC CAARGLRGEQYF
TRBJ2-6 many . TRBV12-3/TRBV12-4 TGTGCCAGCACCCCTACCTTTGGTGGGGACGGGGCCAACGTCCTGACTTTC CASTPTFGGDGANVLTF
TRBJ2-7 many . TRBV5-5 TGTGCCAGCAGCTTGGGTACCTCTCCTCTCTACGAGCAGTACTTC CASSLGTSPLYEQYF
TRBJ2-3 many TRBD1 TRBV28 TGTGCCAGCACCCCTGGACAGGGAGGATGGACGCAGTATTTT CASTPGQGGWTQYF
TRBJ2-7 many TRBD1 TRBV20-1 TGCAGTGCTAGAGATCCGGACAGGGGTGGCCACGAGCAGTACTTC CSARDPDRGGHEQYF
TRBJ1-1 many . TRBV29-1 TGCAGCGTTCCCCGTGTTAAGAAGACAGGAGTTATGAACACTGAAGCTTTCTTT CSVPRVKKTGVMNTEAFF